This TCR beta chain was captured by sequencing in a study of cytomegalovirus exposure and HLA in healthy donors. General study points: Reports showed the classifier diagnosing cytomegalovirus status with high specificity and sensitivity. Researchers reported from a later analysis that most CMV-associated TCR beta chains appeared HLA-restricted.

The CDR3 contains 14 residues. The V gene end was trimmed by 3 bases and the J gene end by 5 bases; junction bases not matched to a gene: 3. The germline V gene encodes CDR1 SGHDN and CDR2 FVKESK. PCR involved 60 Vbeta and 13 Jbeta primers. Profiling relied on immunoSEQ multiplex PCR, and the TCRdb table lists in-frame clones only, not all of them. Of nearly 110,000 clones listed, over 70% are singletons. Points on this clone: Its antigen is unknown.

The chain has TRBV14 and TRBJ2-5; the match to TRBD1 covers 10 bases. The sequenced sample was PBMCs. This receptor was taken from a man aged 30 to 45 in good health and CMV-seronegative. The CDR3 protein is CASSHWTGGETQYF. CDR3 DNA: TGTGCCAGCAGCCACTGGACAGGGGGGGAGACCCAGTACTTC. Supplemented by reference TRBV14 and TRBJ2-5, the full variable domain reads EAGVTQFPSHSVIEKGQTVTLRCDPISGHDNLYWYRRVMGKEIKFLLHFVKESKQDESGMPNNRFLAERTGGTYSTLKVQPAELEDSGVYFCASSHWTGGETQYFGPGTRLLVL.